This T cell receptor (beta chain) originates from a study of blood T cell repertoires in COVID-19 (TCRdb year 2020). Some background on the complete study: Collaborator samples came from the United States, Italy and Spain and covered acute and convalescent phases of COVID-19. Where HLA class I and class II types were available, the types were taken from metadata supplied by the sample provider, not from assay-based typing. A freely available public database, intended as a resource for researchers studying the immune response to SARS-CoV-2, is where the repertoires were released. The material from the prospective study consisted of cDNA or gDNA derived from T cells, B-cell-depleted T cells, or PBMCs. Nearly every sample came with metadata listing a de-identified subject ID, COVID-19 status, age in years and sex. The dataset comprised deeply sampled blood TCRbeta repertoires from subjects exposed to, actively infected with, or recovered from COVID-19. The samples were drawn from the first 160 participants of the ongoing ImmuneRACE study and from under 1,500 subjects provided by 6 global collaborators.

The CDR3 starts with the cysteine, ends with the phenylalanine, and has 15 residues. Just the 45-base CDR3 DNA is kept, in frame starting at base 1. Clipping removes 3 bases from V and 0 bases from J, with 2 as the unmatched junction base count. Looking up the germline V gene yields CDR1 SNHLY and CDR2 FYNNEI. The immunoSEQ Assay, a bias-controlled multiplex PCR, was used to amplify TCRbeta CDR3 regions from genomic DNA. On the authors' methods: Nucleated cell counts per sample were estimated from amplification of reference gene primers within the assay. Sequence reads were collapsed and filtered to measure the absolute abundance of every unique TCRbeta CDR3 rearrangement. For each sample, productive Simpson clonality was calculated by taking the square root of Simpson's diversity index across productive rearrangements. TCRdb's version of the immuneACCESS table is confined to in-frame rearrangements and falls short of the full clone set. An unresolved V gene accounts for under half of the shortfall where checked; the remainder is of unknown origin. For V, J and clone size, that table is used; D and trimming come from the DNA. The sample data list under 450,000 clones, and over 75% of these were observed just once. Together, the top ten hold 2.5% to 3% of the sample.

This clone was seen just once. Which antigen it targets is not known. Base qualities were left out, and no much larger clone turns up one base away. The investigation overall reported the following: The quantity of clinical and demographic metadata differed by source and by participant and was supplied without curation.

Participants in the prospective study were enrolled through a virtual design, were aged about 18 to 89 years, and lived in roughly 25 United States geographic areas. Cohort assignment in the prospective study relied on participant-reported clinical history from a screening survey and a study questionnaire. Recovered participants in ImmuneRACE Cohort 3 were defined by two consecutive negative NP/OP PCR tests, clearance by a healthcare professional, or resolution of symptoms. In the prospective study, whole blood, serum and a nasopharyngeal or oropharyngeal swab were collected from each participant by mobile phlebotomists. Over a roughly 2-month period, participants in the prospective study had the option of providing additional blood draws and questionnaires. Before DNA extraction, blood samples from the prospective study were shipped at room temperature or frozen.

The receptor was derived from a woman aged 25 to 39 who had recovered from COVID-19. The receptor chain draws on TRBV2 and TRBJ2-3, with TRBD2 matching 8 junction bases. The sequenced sample was PBMCs or T cells enriched from blood (not recorded which). The DNA sequence is as follows: TGTGCCAGCAGTGAGACTAGCGAAAGCACAGATACGCAGTATTTT. Translated, it gives CASSETSESTDTQYF.